These 8 T cell receptor beta chains share one sample of origin, sequenced in a study of T-cell memory formation after mild COVID-19. MiXCR was run by TCRdb on the 5' RACE reads, yielding one entry per CDR3 protein. Among about 600,000 distinct CDR3 sequences listed, roughly 20% were seen once. Sequenced material: PBMCs or a T cell subset sorted from them (not recorded which). The receptor set was obtained from an adult woman who had mild COVID-19 (a few samples of this study predate the infection). Cell type and time point are not known.

This clonotype turned up a few times. The V and J genes are TRBV7-8 and TRBJ2-7; 7 positions agree with TRBD1. With V trimmed by 5 bases and J by 2 bases, 12 bases remained unmatched. This CDR3 contains 16 residues. Germline V CDR1 and CDR2: SGHVS, FQNEAQ. The DNA of the CDR3 is TGTGCCAGCAGCCTACTTGGACAGGCGCAGACCTACGAGCAGTACTTC. It specifies CASSLLGQAQTYEQYF.

This clonotype showed up just a few times. The CDR3 loop reads CASRIGRDYEQYF. The CDR3 nucleotides are TGCGCCAGCAGGATCGGGAGAGACTACGAGCAGTACTTC. J is TRBJ2-7 and V is TRBV5-1, with D possibly being TRBD2 (6 bases). Germline CDR1 SGHRS, CDR2 YFSETQ. This CDR3 contains 13 residues. The V gene lost 5 bases and the J gene lost 3 bases, with 12 bases spanning the gap.

This clonotype has more than one count but fewer than ten. This rearrangement joins TRBV7-3 to TRBJ1-6; D is unresolved. This CDR3 comprises 14 residues. Trimming removed 5 bases at V and 6 bases at J, with 11 bases between. Germline CDR1 and CDR2: SGHTA and FQGTGA. The CDR3 loop is CASSRTVLNSPLHF. The CDR3 coding sequence is TGTGCCAGCAGCCGTACAGTCCTTAATTCACCCCTCCACTTT. Supplemented by reference TRBV7-3 and TRBJ1-6, the full variable domain reads GAGVSQTPSNKVTEKGKYVELRCDPISGHTALYWYRQSLGQGPEFLIYFQGTGAADDSGLPNDRFFAVRPEGSVSTLKIQRTERGDSAVYLCASSRTVLNSPLHFGNGTRLTVT.

This clonotype was counted between two and nine times. The V gene is TRBV20-1, the J gene TRBJ2-1; D call uncertain. V dropped 3 bases and J dropped 2 bases, with 11 bases sitting between them. The CDR3 has 14 amino acids. Germline loops: CDR1 DFQATT, CDR2 SNEGSKA (reference sequence). This CDR3 reads CSASEAQPYNEQFF. The CDR3 bases are TGCAGTGCTAGTGAGGCCCAGCCCTACAATGAGCAGTTCTTC.

The V call is TRBV7-6, the J call TRBJ2-1; D may be TRBD1 (6 bases). Germline V CDR1 and CDR2: SGHVS, FNYEAQ. There are 16 residues in the CDR3. Trimming stripped 6 bases from V and 0 bases from J, with 15 bases between. The CDR3 here is CASSSTTGSSYNEQFF. The CDR3 DNA is TGTGCCAGCAGTTCTACTACAGGGAGCTCCTACAATGAGCAGTTCTTC. Full variable domain (remainder filled in from reference TRBV7-6 and TRBJ2-1): GAGVSQSPRYKVTKRGQDVALRCDPISGHVSLYWYRQALGQGPEFLTYFNYEAQQDKSGLPNDRFSAERPEGSISTLTIQRTEQRDSAMYRCASSSTTGSSYNEQFFGPGTRLTVL.

This rearrangement joins TRBV6-6 to TRBJ1-1; TRBD1 aligns across 7 bases. The germline gives CDR1 MNHNY, CDR2 SVGAGI (reference sequence). Losses at the gene ends were 0 bases for V and 1 base for J; bases not matched to a gene: 2. The CDR3 totals 15 residues. The CDR3 protein is CASSYSRDRNTEAFF. The CDR3, as DNA: TGTGCCAGCAGTTACTCGCGGGACAGGAACACTGAAGCTTTCTTT.

This clonotype has only a few counts. The chain combines TRBV20-1 with TRBJ2-1, with a weak D call TRBD2 (5 bases). V was shortened by 1 base and J by 4 bases, with 14 bases between the two germline ends. There are 15 residues in the CDR3. Germline V gene data show CDR1 as DFQATT and CDR2 as SNEGSKA (reference sequence). This chain's CDR3 is CSARGLRAGYNEQFF. The CDR3 DNA follows: TGCAGTGCTAGAGGTTTGCGGGCCGGGTACAATGAGCAGTTCTTC.

This clonotype was picked up a small number of times. The chain uses TRBV7-3 and TRBJ2-2, with D tentatively TRBD1 or TRBD2 (5 bases each). V lost 4 bases to trimming and J lost 2 bases, with 5 bases between them. The CDR3 has 13 residues. Germline V CDR1 and CDR2: SGHTA, FQGTGA. CDR3 sequence reads: CASSWDNTGELFF. The CDR3 nucleotides are TGTGCCAGCAGCTGGGACAACACCGGGGAGCTGTTTTTT.